This T cell receptor (beta chain) was found in a study of CD8 T cells in Susac syndrome. After extraction with the RNeasy kit, about 0.45 to 1 ug of the RNA was reverse transcribed using random hexamers. Amplification of TCR beta CDR3 was carried out by immunoSEQ multiplex PCR, which covered 54 Vbeta and 13 Jbeta segments. TCRdb redid the calling of the immunoSEQ multiplex PCR reads with MiXCR, one entry per CDR3 protein. The sample lists around 80,000 distinct CDR3 sequences, roughly 90% occurring once. Study-wide findings and caveats: TCR sequencing and HLA analysis covered a relatively small number of individuals.

As for this clonotype: Its specificity is unknown.

Germline lookup yields CDR1 SGHNT and CDR2 YYREEE (reference sequence). The germline V and J ends were trimmed by 4 bases and 2 bases, with 13 bases remaining between them. This CDR3 is 15 amino acids long. It was treatment-naive patients with stable or active relapsing-remitting disease who made up the multiple sclerosis controls. What was sequenced was CD8+ T cells from PBMCs. This sequence joins TRBV5-4 and TRBJ2-1, with TRBD2 as a possible D gene (5 bases). The sequence was collected from a human donor with multiple sclerosis. CDR3 sequence reads: CASSAGWATYNEQFF. In DNA form, the CDR3 reads TGTGCCAGCAGCGCGGGTTGGGCCACCTACAATGAGCAGTTCTTC.